This paragraph covers one T cell receptor beta chain sequence. While infection was still active, Seattle patients were enrolled and then followed longitudinally. These data are taken from a study of blood T cell repertoires in COVID-19. Study information: Samples came from the United States, Italy and Spain, spanning acute and convalescent COVID-19.

The table came from immunoSEQ multiplex PCR; TCRdb's copy has only in-frame clones and leaves some out. The repertoire has around 150,000 clones, about 80% of them found once; the top ten carry about 7.7%. This sequence originates from a woman in her thirties or forties with COVID-19, enrolled during active disease. Input material: peripheral blood.

CDR3 sequence (DNA): TGTGCCTGGAGTAACAGTCTTAGCAATCAGCCCCAGCATTTT. It specifies CAWSNSLSNQPQHF. V is TRBV30 and J is TRBJ1-5, with D unresolved. The CDR3 totals 14 residues. In germline, CDR1 is GTSNPN, CDR2 SVGIG (reference sequence). V lost 2 bases, J lost 0 bases, and 8 bases lay in between.